This TCR beta chain was found in a study of T cells in tuberculosis. The table came from immunoSEQ multiplex PCR; TCRdb's copy has only in-frame clones and leaves some out. Of tens of thousands of clones detected, 95% to 97% appear once; the ten largest clones hold roughly 6%. The source material was PBMCs. This clonotype was sampled from a donor between 10 and 35 years old with latent tuberculosis or without tuberculosis infection.

CDR3 residues: CASSPIREGGYTF. CDR3 DNA: TGTGCCAGCTCACCGATCAGGGAAGGTGGCTACACCTTC. The gene calls are TRBV18 and TRBJ1-2; possible D gene TRBD1, 5 bases. The CDR3 is 13 residues long. Trimming removed 3 bases at V and 7 bases at J, with 12 bases between. In germline, CDR1 is KGHSH, CDR2 LQKENI.